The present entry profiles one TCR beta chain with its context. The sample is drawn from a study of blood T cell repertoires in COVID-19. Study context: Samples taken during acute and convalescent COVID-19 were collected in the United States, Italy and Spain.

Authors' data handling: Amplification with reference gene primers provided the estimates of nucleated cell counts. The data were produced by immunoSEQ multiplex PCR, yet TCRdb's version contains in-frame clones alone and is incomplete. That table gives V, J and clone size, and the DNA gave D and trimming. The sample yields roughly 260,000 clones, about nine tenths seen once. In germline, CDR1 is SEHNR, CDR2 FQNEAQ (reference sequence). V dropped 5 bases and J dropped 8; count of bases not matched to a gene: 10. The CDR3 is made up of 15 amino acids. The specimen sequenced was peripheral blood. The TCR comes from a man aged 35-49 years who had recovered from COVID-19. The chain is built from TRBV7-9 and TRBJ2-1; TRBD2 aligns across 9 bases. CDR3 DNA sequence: TGTGCCAGCAGCCGGGATGGACTAGCGAGCCATGAGCAGTTCTTC. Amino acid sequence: CASSRDGLASHEQFF. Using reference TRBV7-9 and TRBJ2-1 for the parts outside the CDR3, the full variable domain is DTGVSQNPRHKITKRGQNVTFRCDPISEHNRLYWYRQTLGQGPEFLTYFQNEAQLEKSRLLSDRFSAERPKGSFSTLEIQRTEQGDSAMYLCASSRDGLASHEQFFGPGTRLTVL.